This T cell receptor beta chain was sequenced in a study of beta chain features in type 1 diabetes. The overall study: Age and gender were similar between patients and healthy donors, as were cell yields. Findings of the study overall: Shortening of TCRB CDR3s, moderate but significant, appeared in all four CD4+ subsets of Type 1 diabetes patients.

The junction had 6 bases not matched to a gene; V was cut back by 3 bases and J by 4 bases. The germline V gene encodes CDR1 MGHRA and CDR2 YSYEKL. This CDR3 region has 15 residues. A note on this clone: Its target is unknown.

Expressed TCRB transcripts got sequenced, as all isolated RNA was reverse transcribed. Profiled with immunoSEQ multiplex PCR; TCRdb holds only in-frame clones, not every one. The table shows 25,000 to 30,000 clones, with 55% to 60% occurring only once. What was sequenced was Tregs from blood. The chain employs TRBV4-1 and TRBJ1-3, with 7 bases that match TRBD1. This TCR was recovered from a woman under 30 with type 1 diabetes. The CDR3 region has the DNA TGCGCCAGCAGCCATACAGGGGCGACGGGAAACACCATATATTTT. It codes for CASSHTGATGNTIYF.